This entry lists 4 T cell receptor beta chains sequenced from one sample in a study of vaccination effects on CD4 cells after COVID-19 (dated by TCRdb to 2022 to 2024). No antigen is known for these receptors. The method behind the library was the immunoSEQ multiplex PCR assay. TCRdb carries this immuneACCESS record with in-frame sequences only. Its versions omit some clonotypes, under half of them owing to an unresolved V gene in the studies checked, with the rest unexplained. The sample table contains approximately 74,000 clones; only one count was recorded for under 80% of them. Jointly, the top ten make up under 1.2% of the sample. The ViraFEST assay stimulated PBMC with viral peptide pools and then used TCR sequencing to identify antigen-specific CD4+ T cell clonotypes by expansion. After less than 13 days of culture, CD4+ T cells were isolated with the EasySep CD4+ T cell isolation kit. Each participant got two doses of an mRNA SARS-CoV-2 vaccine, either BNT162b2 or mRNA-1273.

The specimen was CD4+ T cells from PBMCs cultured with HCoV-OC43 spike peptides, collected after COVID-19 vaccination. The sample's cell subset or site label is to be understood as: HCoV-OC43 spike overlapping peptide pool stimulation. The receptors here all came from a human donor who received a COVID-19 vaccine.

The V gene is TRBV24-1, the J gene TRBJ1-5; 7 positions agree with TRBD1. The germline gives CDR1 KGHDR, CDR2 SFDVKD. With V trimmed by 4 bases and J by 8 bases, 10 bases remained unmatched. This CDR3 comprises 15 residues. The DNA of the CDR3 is TGTGCCACCAGTGACAGTGGACAGGCCCCCAAGCCCCAGCATTTT. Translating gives CATSDSGQAPKPQHF.

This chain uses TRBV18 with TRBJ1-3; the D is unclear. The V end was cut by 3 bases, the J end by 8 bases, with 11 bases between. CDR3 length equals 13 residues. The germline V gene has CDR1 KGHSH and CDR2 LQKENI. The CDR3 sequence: CASSPQVADTIYF. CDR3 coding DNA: TGTGCCAGCTCACCCCAGGTAGCAGACACCATATATTTT.

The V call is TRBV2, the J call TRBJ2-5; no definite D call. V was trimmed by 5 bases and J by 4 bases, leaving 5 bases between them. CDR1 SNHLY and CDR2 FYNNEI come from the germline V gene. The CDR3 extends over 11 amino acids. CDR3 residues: CASSPLETQYF. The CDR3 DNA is TGTGCCAGCAGTCCGTTAGAGACCCAGTACTTC. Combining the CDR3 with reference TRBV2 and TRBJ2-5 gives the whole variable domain EPEVTQTPSHQVTQMGQEVILRCVPISNHLYFYWYRQILGQKVEFLVSFYNNEISEKSEIFDDQFSVERPDGSNFTLKIRSTKLEDSAMYFCASSPLETQYFGPGTRLLVL.

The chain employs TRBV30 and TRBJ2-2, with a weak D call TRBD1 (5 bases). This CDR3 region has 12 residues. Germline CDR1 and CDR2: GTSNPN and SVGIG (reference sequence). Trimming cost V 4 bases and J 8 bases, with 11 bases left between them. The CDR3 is CAWTQGSGELFF. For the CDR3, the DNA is TGTGCCTGGACCCAGGGATCGGGGGAGCTGTTTTTT. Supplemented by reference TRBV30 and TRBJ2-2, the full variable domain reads SQTIHQWPATLVQPVGSPLSLECTVEGTSNPNLYWYRQAAGRGLQLLFYSVGIGQISSEVPQNLSASRPQDRQFILSSKKLLLSDSGFYLCAWTQGSGELFFGEGSRLTVL.